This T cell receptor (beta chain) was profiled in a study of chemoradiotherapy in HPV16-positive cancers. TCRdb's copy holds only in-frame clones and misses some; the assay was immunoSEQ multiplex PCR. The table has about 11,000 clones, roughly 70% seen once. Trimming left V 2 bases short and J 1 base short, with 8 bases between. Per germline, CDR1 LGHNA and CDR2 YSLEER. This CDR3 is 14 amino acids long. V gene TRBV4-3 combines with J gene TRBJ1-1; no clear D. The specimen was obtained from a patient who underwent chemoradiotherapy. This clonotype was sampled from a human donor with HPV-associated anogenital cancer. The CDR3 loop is CASSQRGGNTEAFF. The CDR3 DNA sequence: TGCGCCAGCAGCCAAAGAGGAGGGAACACTGAAGCTTTCTTT.